This T cell receptor beta chain was captured by sequencing in a study of monozygotic twins with inflammatory bowel disease. Study-wide points: Part of the variability in patient repertoires may have come from differing immunosuppressive treatments.

CDR1 and CDR2 (germline): DFQATT, SNEGSKA (reference sequence). This CDR3 contains 13 residues. As concerns this clonotype: Its cognate antigen is unknown.

TCRdb reprocessed the 5' RACE reads, keeping one entry per CDR3 protein, no DNA. Its table records about 380,000 distinct CDR3 sequences. This rearrangement joins TRBV20-1 to TRBJ1-2; the D call of TRBD1 rests on TCRdb alone, since no DNA is present to check it. The clonotype originates from a human donor with ulcerative colitis or Crohn's disease, or a healthy co-twin of an affected twin (not recorded which). The sample taken for sequencing was blood. CDR3 residues: CSATTGQYYGYTF.